These 29 T cell receptor beta chains were sequenced from one sample in a study of blood T cell repertoires in COVID-19. Sequencing was performed with immunoSEQ multiplex PCR; in TCRdb, only in-frame clones are kept and a portion is missing. The table records 140,000 or so clones, about four fifths of them present only once. Sequencing used PBMCs or T cells enriched from blood (not recorded which). The receptor set was obtained from a man aged 45-65 years who had recovered from COVID-19.

J is TRBJ1-2 and V is TRBV29-1; 7 nucleotides match TRBD1. CDR3 size: 12 residues. Trimming at V came to 7 bases and at J to 5 bases, leaving 7 bases not matched to a gene. CDR1 is SQVTM and CDR2 is ANQGSEA in the germline V gene. The CDR3 region has the DNA TGCAGCGCCGGAGACAGGGTTTATGGCTACACCTTC. This sequence encodes CSAGDRVYGYTF. The full variable domain, rest sourced from reference TRBV29-1 and TRBJ1-2, is SAVISQKPSRDICQRGTSLTIQCQVDSQVTMMFWYRQQPGQSLTLIATANQGSEATYESGFVIDKFPISRPNLTFSTLTVSNMSPEDSSIYLCSAGDRVYGYTFGSGTRLTVV.

J is TRBJ1-3 and V is TRBV29-1; D may be TRBD1 (5 bases). The CDR3 length is 13 residues. Germline assignment: CDR1 SQVTM and CDR2 ANQGSEA. V lost 7 bases and J lost 4, with 14 bases in between. The CDR3 region is CSAGHSSGNTIYF. CDR3 sequence (DNA): TGCAGCGCCGGACATTCCTCAGGAAACACCATATATTTT.

Here the CDR3 DNA reads TGCGCCAGCAGCCAAGAGCCCCTAGCGGGGGGCAATGAGCAGTTCTTC. Protein sequence: CASSQEPLAGGNEQFF. This chain links TRBV4-3 with TRBJ2-1, with 11 bases that match TRBD2. Germline V gene data show CDR1 as LGHNA and CDR2 as YSLEER. CDR3 length: 16 amino acids. Trimming took 0 bases from V and 6 from J; bases not matched to a gene: 4.

The chain has TRBV9 and TRBJ2-7; 10 bases are shared with TRBD1. J was trimmed by 12 bases and V by 3 bases; bases with no gene match: 18. The CDR3 covers 16 residues. The germline V gene encodes CDR1 SGDLS and CDR2 YYNGEE. In DNA form, the CDR3 reads TGTGCCAGCAGCGAGAGGCCCGGGACAGGGGTGTTGAGAGGGTACTTC. Translating gives CASSERPGTGVLRGYF.

This chain uses TRBV7-9 with TRBJ2-4; D is uncertain. Trimming took 5 bases from V and 3 from J, leaving 14 bases between them. Germline loops: CDR1 SEHNR, CDR2 FQNEAQ (reference sequence). CDR3 length: 15 residues. This CDR3 is CASSQQTTGKNIQYF. The CDR3 region has the DNA TGTGCCAGCAGCCAGCAAACAACGGGCAAAAACATTCAGTACTTC.

The V gene is TRBV29-1, the J gene TRBJ1-2; 8 nucleotides match TRBD1. Germline CDR1 reads SQVTM; CDR2 reads ANQGSEA. CDR3 length equals 13 residues. V shed 6 bases, J shed 7 bases, and the junction held 10 bases outside the gene matches. The CDR3: CSVAGQGSGGYTF. The CDR3 nucleotides are TGCAGCGTGGCTGGACAGGGATCGGGTGGCTACACCTTC.

V gene TRBV2 combines with J gene TRBJ1-2, with 10 bases lining up with TRBD1. Germline-derived CDR1 and CDR2 are SNHLY and FYNNEI. Trimming removed 8 bases from V and 5 bases from J; junction bases left unmatched: 5. The CDR3 loop spans 13 amino acids. CDR3 in amino acids: CASDGTGDYGYTF. The CDR3 bases are TGTGCCAGCGATGGGACAGGGGATTATGGCTACACCTTC.

The rearrangement joins TRBV18 to TRBJ2-2, with a weak D call TRBD2 (6 bases). Per germline, CDR1 KGHSH and CDR2 LQKENI. This CDR3 is built from 15 residues. V dropped 4 bases and J dropped 3 bases, with 12 bases sitting between them. The CDR3 DNA is TGTGCCAGCTCACGGAGGGCGGAGGACACCGGGGAGCTGTTTTTT. Translating gives CASSRRAEDTGELFF.

CDR3 nucleotide sequence: TGTGCCAGTAGAGACGGGACAGGGGGCACAGATACGCAGTATTTT. Amino acids: CASRDGTGGTDTQYF. The gene calls are TRBV19 and TRBJ2-3; TRBD1 matches at 10 bases. CDR1 LNHDA and CDR2 SQIVND come from the germline V gene (reference sequence). The CDR3 sequence is 15 residues long. The V and J ends lost 6 bases and 1 base, in that order; junction bases with no gene match: 4.

V gene TRBV7-9 combines with J gene TRBJ2-3, with TRBD2 identical over 9 bases. CDR1 is SEHNR and CDR2 is FQNEAQ in the germline V gene (reference sequence). The V gene end was trimmed by 2 bases and the J gene end by 0 bases; junction bases not matched to a gene: 0. CDR3 length: 15 residues. The CDR3 DNA follows: TGTGCCAGCAGCTTAACTAGCGGGAGCACAGATACGCAGTATTTT. It is translated as CASSLTSGSTDTQYF.

The table lists this clone with a few counts. The J gene is TRBJ2-7, the V gene TRBV5-4, with TRBD1 matching 8 bases. Germline V gene data show CDR1 as SGHNT and CDR2 as YYREEE (reference sequence). CDR3 length equals 16 residues. The junction had 10 bases not matched to a gene; V was cut back by 3 bases and J by 2 bases. The CDR3 here is CASSYQIGQGAYEQYF. The CDR3, as DNA: TGTGCCAGCAGCTACCAAATCGGACAGGGAGCCTACGAGCAGTACTTC.

This clone appeared a few times. The CDR3 loop reads CASSWTGNSPLHF. Written as DNA, the CDR3 is TGTGCCAGCAGCTGGACAGGGAATTCACCCCTCCACTTT. J is TRBJ1-6 and V is TRBV2, with 8 bases aligning to TRBD1. Per germline, CDR1 SNHLY and CDR2 FYNNEI. Trimming took 6 bases from V and 7 from J; bases not matched to a gene: 2. CDR3 length: 13 residues.

The rearrangement joins TRBV7-2 to TRBJ1-1; 7 bases agree with TRBD1. With V trimmed by 5 bases and J by 1 base, 4 bases remained unmatched. Germline assignment: CDR1 SGHTA and CDR2 FQGNSA. The CDR3 is 14 amino acids. The CDR3 loop reads CASSPGTANTEAFF. The DNA for the CDR3 is TGTGCCAGCAGCCCCGGGACAGCGAACACTGAAGCTTTCTTT.

The rearrangement uses TRBV27 and TRBJ1-1; D is unresolved. The CDR3 runs to 13 residues. Germline-derived CDR1 and CDR2 are MNHEY and SMNVEV (reference sequence). The V and J ends lost 2 bases and 2 bases respectively, with 6 bases between them. The CDR3 loop reads CASSLGLNTEAFF. The CDR3 DNA follows: TGTGCCAGCAGTTTAGGACTAAACACTGAAGCTTTCTTT.

This clone was seen just once. In DNA form, the CDR3 reads TGCAGCGTTGACAGGGTGTATGAGCAGTTCTTC. It codes for CSVDRVYEQFF. The V and J genes are TRBV29-1 and TRBJ2-1, with D perhaps matching TRBD1 (5 bases). Trimming pared 3 bases from V and 8 bases from J, leaving 8 bases between. CDR3 length equals 11 residues. Germline loops: CDR1 SQVTM, CDR2 ANQGSEA.

The V call is TRBV5-6, the J call TRBJ1-2; D ambiguous. V shed 4 bases and J shed 6 bases, with 10 bases lying between them. This CDR3 is 12 amino acids long. Looked up from germline, CDR1 is SGHDT and CDR2 is YYEEEE. CDR3 sequence reads: CASSRVLHGYTF. The CDR3 DNA sequence: TGTGCCAGCAGCCGGGTCCTACATGGCTACACCTTC.

The V gene is TRBV10-3, the J gene TRBJ1-3, with TRBD1 identical over 9 bases. Trimming took 10 bases from V and 0 from J; bases not matched to a gene: 16. The CDR3 consists of 18 residues. Germline loops: CDR1 ENHRY, CDR2 SYGVKD. The CDR3 coding sequence is TGTGCCACCTACGAACCCTTACAGGGGGCGCCCTCTGGAAACACCATATATTTT. This encodes CATYEPLQGAPSGNTIYF.

The rearrangement uses TRBV5-1 and TRBJ2-3, with D possibly TRBD2 on 6 matching bases. Trimming pared 1 base from V and 2 bases from J, leaving 11 bases between. CDR1 SGHRS and CDR2 YFSETQ come from the germline V gene. CDR3 length: 15 amino acids. CDR3 region: CASSLRGLATDTQYF. The CDR3 DNA reads as TGCGCCAGCAGCTTGCGGGGACTGGCCACAGATACGCAGTATTTT.

The V and J genes are TRBV7-9 and TRBJ1-1, with 7 bases that match TRBD1. V lost 5 bases, J lost 1 base, and 4 bases stayed unmatched. Germline V CDR1 and CDR2: SEHNR, FQNEAQ (reference sequence). The CDR3 runs 14 residues. The CDR3 sequence: CASSLGQENTEAFF. In DNA, the CDR3 is TGTGCCAGCAGCCTAGGACAGGAGAACACTGAAGCTTTCTTT.

The V and J genes are TRBV5-1 and TRBJ1-4; 10 bases align to TRBD1. V was pared by 4 bases and J by 7 bases, with 4 bases of the junction left unmatched. The germline gives CDR1 SGHRS, CDR2 YFSETQ. CDR3 size: 14 residues. The CDR3 coding sequence is TGCGCCAGCAGCCCCGGGACAGGGGCTGAAAAACTGTTTTTT. The encoded protein is CASSPGTGAEKLFF.

The genes are TRBV2 and TRBJ2-5; D is unresolved. CDR1 is SNHLY and CDR2 is FYNNEI in the germline V gene. The CDR3 consists of 11 residues. V was cut by 2 bases and J by 6 bases, with 4 bases left in between. The CDR3 spells CASSELKTQYF. CDR3 DNA: TGTGCCAGCAGTGAACTTAAGACCCAGTACTTC. Looking up the rest from reference TRBV2 and TRBJ2-5 gives the full variable domain: EPEVTQTPSHQVTQMGQEVILRCVPISNHLYFYWYRQILGQKVEFLVSFYNNEISEKSEIFDDQFSVERPDGSNFTLKIRSTKLEDSAMYFCASSELKTQYFGPGTRLLVL.

The rearrangement joins TRBV3-1 (or the pseudogene TRBV3-2) to TRBJ2-3; possible D gene TRBD2, 7 bases. V lost 2 bases to trimming and J lost 4 bases, with 19 bases between them. The CDR3 loop spans 17 amino acids. Germline V gene sequence: CDR1 LGHDT, CDR2 YNNKEL (reference sequence). This CDR3 is CASSQLIRGGIADTQYF. DNA of the CDR3: TGTGCCAGCAGCCAACTCATTAGGGGGGGGATCGCAGATACGCAGTATTTT.

V is TRBV15 and J is TRBJ1-6; TRBD1 is a possible D gene (5 bases). V was pared by 8 bases and J by 5 bases, with 10 bases between. CDR1 is LNHNV, CDR2 YYDKDF, per germline (reference sequence). The CDR3 is made up of 13 amino acids. CDR3 in amino acids: CATAREDNSPLHF. The CDR3, as DNA: TGTGCCACCGCCAGGGAGGATAATTCACCCCTCCACTTT.

In this sample, this clone turned up a few times. The CDR3 is CASSTHTDNTQYF. In DNA form, the CDR3 reads TGTGCCAGCAGCACCCACACCGATAATACGCAGTATTTT. The V and J genes are TRBV7-8 and TRBJ2-3; D ambiguous. The CDR3 loop spans 13 amino acids. Germline CDR1 and CDR2: SGHVS and FQNEAQ. Trimming left V 5 bases short and J 7 bases short, with 13 bases between. Combining the CDR3 with reference TRBV7-8 and TRBJ2-3 gives the whole variable domain GAGVSQSPRYKVAKRGQDVALRCDPISGHVSLFWYQQALGQGPEFLTYFQNEAQLDKSGLPSDRFFAERPEGSVSTLKIQRTQQEDSAVYLCASSTHTDNTQYFGPGTRLTVL.

The gene calls are TRBV27 and TRBJ2-3, with a tentative D call TRBD1 (6 bases). Trimming removed 3 bases at V and 8 bases at J, with 15 bases between. The germline CDR1 and CDR2 sequences are MNHEY and SMNVEV (reference sequence). This CDR3 has 14 amino acids. The CDR3 spells CASSLVDQGSTQYF. In nucleotides, the CDR3 is TGTGCCAGCAGTTTGGTTGATCAGGGGTCTACGCAGTATTTT.

V gene TRBV7-3 combines with J gene TRBJ2-5; the D is unclear. V was cut by 1 base and J by 5 bases, with 11 bases left in between. This CDR3 has 14 amino acids. Germline values: CDR1 SGHTA, CDR2 FQGTGA. The CDR3: CASSLNPAGETQYF. The CDR3 DNA reads as TGTGCCAGCAGCTTAAACCCCGCCGGGGAGACCCAGTACTTC.

This sequence joins TRBV6-6 and TRBJ2-1; 8 positions agree with TRBD1. The CDR3 runs to 14 residues. The germline V gene has CDR1 MNHNY and CDR2 SVGAGI (reference sequence). V gave up 5 bases and J gave up 8 bases; unmatched junction bases: 8. CDR3: CASSPRQGPHEQFF. The CDR3 DNA sequence: TGTGCCAGCAGTCCCCGACAGGGGCCCCATGAGCAGTTCTTC.

This clone was observed a handful of times. J is TRBJ2-2 and V is TRBV7-2; 7 nucleotides agree with TRBD1. Looked up from germline, CDR1 is SGHTA and CDR2 is FQGNSA. V gave up 2 bases and J gave up 13 bases; unmatched junction bases: 10. This CDR3 comprises 14 residues. The CDR3 loop is CASSLLQGSSGLFF. CDR3 DNA: TGTGCCAGCAGCTTATTACAGGGGAGTTCAGGGCTGTTTTTT.

V is TRBV19 and J is TRBJ2-5; 9 bases line up with TRBD2. Germline values: CDR1 LNHDA, CDR2 SQIVND (reference sequence). J gave up 0 bases and V 1 base, and 3 bases lay outside the gene matches. This CDR3 comprises 16 residues. CDR3 nucleotide sequence: TGTGCCAGTAGTATAGTTGCTAGCGGGGACCAAGAGACCCAGTACTTC. It translates to CASSIVASGDQETQYF.